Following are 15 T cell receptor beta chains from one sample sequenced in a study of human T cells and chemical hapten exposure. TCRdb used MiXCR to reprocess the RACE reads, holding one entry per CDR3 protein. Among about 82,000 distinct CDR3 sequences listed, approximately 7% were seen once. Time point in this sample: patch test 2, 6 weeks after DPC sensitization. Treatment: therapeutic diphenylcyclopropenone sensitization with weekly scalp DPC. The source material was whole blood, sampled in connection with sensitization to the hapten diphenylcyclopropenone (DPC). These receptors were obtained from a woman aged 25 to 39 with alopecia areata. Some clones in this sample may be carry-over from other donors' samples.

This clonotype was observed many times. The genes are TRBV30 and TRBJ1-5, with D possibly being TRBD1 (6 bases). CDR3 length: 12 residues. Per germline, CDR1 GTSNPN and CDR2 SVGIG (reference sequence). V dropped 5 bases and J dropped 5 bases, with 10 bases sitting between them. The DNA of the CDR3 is TGTGCCTGGTCGGACAGATATCAGCCCCAGCATTTT. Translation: CAWSDRYQPQHF.

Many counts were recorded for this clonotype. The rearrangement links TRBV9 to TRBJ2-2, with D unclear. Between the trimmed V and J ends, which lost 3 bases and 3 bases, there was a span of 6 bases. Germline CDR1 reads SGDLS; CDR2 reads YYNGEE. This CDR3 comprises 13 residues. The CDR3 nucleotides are TGTGCCAGCAGCGCTTTTGACACCGGGGAGCTGTTTTTT. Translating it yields CASSAFDTGELFF.

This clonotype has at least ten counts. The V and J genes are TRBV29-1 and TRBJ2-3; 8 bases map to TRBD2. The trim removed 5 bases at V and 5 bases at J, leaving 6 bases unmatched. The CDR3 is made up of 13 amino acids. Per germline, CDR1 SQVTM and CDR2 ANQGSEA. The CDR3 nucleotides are TGCAGCGTTTCCGGGGGGGCCCAAGATACGCAGTATTTT. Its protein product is CSVSGGAQDTQYF.

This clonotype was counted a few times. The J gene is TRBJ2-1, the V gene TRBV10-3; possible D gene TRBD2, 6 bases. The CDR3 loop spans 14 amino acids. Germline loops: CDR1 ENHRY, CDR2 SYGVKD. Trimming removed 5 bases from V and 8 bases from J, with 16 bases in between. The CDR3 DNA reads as TGTGCCATCAGTTCCGCCGGGGGTAACGATGAGCAGTTCTTC. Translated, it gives CAISSAGGNDEQFF.

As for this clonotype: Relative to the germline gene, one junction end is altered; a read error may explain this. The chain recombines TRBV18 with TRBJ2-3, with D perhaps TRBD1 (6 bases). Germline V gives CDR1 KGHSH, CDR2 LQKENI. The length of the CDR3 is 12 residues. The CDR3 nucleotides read TGTGCCAGCTCACCCCCGGGACACCCGACCCTCTTT. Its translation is CASSPPGHPTLF.

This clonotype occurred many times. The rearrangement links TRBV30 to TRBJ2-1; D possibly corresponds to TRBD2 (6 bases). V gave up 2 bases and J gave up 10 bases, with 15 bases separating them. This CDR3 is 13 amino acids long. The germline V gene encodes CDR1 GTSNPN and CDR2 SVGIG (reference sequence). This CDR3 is CAWSLWGVREQFF. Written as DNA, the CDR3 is TGTGCCTGGAGTCTTTGGGGGGTTAGGGAGCAGTTCTTC. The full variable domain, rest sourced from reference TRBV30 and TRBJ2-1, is SQTIHQWPATLVQPVGSPLSLECTVEGTSNPNLYWYRQAAGRGLQLLFYSVGIGQISSEVPQNLSASRPQDRQFILSSKKLLLSDSGFYLCAWSLWGVREQFFGPGTRLTVL.

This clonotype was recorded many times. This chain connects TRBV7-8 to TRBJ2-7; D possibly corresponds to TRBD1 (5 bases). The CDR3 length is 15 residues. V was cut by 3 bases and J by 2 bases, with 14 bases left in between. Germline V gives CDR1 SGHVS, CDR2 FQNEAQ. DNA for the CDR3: TGTGCCAGCAGCTTGGCTGACTCGACAGCCTACGAGCAGTACTTC. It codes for CASSLADSTAYEQYF.

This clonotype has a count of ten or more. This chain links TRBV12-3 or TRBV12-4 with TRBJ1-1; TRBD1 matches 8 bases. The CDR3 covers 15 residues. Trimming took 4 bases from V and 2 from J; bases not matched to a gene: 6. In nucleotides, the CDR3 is TGTGCCAGCAGTTCCGAGGACAGGGACAACACTGAAGCTTTCTTT. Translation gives CASSSEDRDNTEAFF.

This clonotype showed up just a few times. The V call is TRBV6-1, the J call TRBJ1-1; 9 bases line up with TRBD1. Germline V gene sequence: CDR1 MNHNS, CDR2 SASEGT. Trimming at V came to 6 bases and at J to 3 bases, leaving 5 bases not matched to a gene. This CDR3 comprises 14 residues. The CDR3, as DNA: TGTGCCAGCAGCTTGGACAGGGGTCACACTGAAGCTTTCTTT. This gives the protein CASSLDRGHTEAFF.

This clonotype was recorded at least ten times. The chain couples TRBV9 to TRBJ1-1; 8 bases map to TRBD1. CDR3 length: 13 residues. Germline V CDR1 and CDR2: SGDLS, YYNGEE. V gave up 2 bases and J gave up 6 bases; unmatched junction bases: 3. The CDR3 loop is CASSVQGAAEAFF. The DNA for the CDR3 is TGTGCCAGCAGCGTCCAGGGGGCTGCTGAAGCTTTCTTT.

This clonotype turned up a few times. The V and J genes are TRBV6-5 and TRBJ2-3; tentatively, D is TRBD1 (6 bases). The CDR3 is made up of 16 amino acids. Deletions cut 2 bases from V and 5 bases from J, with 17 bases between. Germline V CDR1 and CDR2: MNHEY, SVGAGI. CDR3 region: CASSYTRQERGDTQYF. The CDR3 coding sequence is TGTGCCAGCAGTTACACCCGACAGGAAAGAGGAGATACGCAGTATTTT.

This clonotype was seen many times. The CDR3 DNA reads TGTGCCTGGAGTGGGTCGGGACTCCTATTCTCTGGAAACACCATATATTTT. Its protein product is CAWSGSGLLFSGNTIYF. The V call is TRBV30, the J call TRBJ1-3; D might be TRBD1 (5 bases). The CDR3 is made up of 17 amino acids. In germline, CDR1 is GTSNPN, CDR2 SVGIG (reference sequence). The V gene lost 1 base and the J gene lost 0 bases, with 16 bases spanning the gap.

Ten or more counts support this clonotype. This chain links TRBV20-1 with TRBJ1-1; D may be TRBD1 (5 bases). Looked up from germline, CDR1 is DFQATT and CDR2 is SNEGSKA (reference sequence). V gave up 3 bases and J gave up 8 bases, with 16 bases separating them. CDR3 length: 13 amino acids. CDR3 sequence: CSASKDIVLEAFF. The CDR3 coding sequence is TGCAGTGCTAGTAAGGACATAGTTTTAGAAGCTTTCTTT.

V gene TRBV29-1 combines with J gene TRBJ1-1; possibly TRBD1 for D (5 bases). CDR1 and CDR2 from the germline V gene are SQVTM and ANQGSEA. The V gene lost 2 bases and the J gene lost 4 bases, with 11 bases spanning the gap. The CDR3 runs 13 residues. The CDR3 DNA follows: TGCAGCGTTGAAATGTCGGGGGGCACTGAAGCTTTCTTT. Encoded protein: CSVEMSGGTEAFF.

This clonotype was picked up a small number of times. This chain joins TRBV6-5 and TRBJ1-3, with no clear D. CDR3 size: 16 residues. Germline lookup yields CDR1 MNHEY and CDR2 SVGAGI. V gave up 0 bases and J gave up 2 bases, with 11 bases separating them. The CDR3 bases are TGTGCCAGCAGTTACTCTCCGGGGTTAACTGGAAACACCATATATTTT. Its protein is CASSYSPGLTGNTIYF.